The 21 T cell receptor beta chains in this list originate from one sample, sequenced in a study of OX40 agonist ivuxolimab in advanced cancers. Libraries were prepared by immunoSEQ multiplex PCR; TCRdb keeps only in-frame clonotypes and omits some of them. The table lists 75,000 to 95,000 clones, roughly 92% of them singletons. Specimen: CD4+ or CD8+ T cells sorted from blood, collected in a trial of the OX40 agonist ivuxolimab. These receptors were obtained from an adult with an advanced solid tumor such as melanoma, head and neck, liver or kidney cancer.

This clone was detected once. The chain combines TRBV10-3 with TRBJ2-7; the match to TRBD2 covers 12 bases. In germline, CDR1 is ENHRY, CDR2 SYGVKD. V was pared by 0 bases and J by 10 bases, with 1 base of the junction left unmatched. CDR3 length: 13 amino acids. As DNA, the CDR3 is TGTGCCATCAGTGAGTCACTAGCGGGGGGACAGTACTTC. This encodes CAISESLAGGQYF.

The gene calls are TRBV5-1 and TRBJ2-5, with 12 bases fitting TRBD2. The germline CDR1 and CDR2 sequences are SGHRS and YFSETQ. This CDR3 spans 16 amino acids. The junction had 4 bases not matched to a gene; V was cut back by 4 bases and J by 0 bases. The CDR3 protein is CASSPGLAGYQETQYF. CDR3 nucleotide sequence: TGCGCCAGCAGCCCCGGACTAGCGGGGTACCAAGAGACCCAGTACTTC.

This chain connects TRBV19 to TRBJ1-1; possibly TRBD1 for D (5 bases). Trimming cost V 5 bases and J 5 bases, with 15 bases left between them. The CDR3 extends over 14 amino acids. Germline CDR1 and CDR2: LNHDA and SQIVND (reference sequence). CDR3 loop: CASSAPRVGTEAFF. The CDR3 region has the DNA TGTGCCAGTAGTGCCCCCAGGGTCGGAACTGAAGCTTTCTTT.

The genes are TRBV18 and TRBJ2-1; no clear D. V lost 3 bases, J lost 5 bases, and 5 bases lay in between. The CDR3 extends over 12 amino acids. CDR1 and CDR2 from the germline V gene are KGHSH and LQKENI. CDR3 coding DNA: TGTGCCAGCTCACCCACGGACAATGAGCAGTTCTTC. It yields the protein CASSPTDNEQFF.

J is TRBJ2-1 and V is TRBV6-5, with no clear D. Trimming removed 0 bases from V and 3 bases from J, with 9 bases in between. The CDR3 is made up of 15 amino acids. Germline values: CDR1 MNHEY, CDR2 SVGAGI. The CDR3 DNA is TGTGCCAGCAGTTACTCGAGCAACTTCTACAATGAGCAGTTCTTC. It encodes CASSYSSNFYNEQFF.

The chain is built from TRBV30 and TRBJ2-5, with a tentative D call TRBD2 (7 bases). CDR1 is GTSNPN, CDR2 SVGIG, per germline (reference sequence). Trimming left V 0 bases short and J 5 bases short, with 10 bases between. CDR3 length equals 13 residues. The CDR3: CAWSVGGAETQYF. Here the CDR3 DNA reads TGTGCCTGGAGTGTGGGGGGGGCGGAGACCCAGTACTTC.

CDR3 loop: CATSRASGGENEQFF. The DNA of the CDR3 is TGTGCCACCAGCAGAGCCAGCGGGGGGGAGAATGAGCAGTTCTTC. The chain employs TRBV15 and TRBJ2-1, with 10 bases lining up with TRBD2. Germline loops: CDR1 LNHNV, CDR2 YYDKDF (reference sequence). Germline trimming cut 1 base from V and 7 bases from J; bases unmatched to any gene: 4. The CDR3 extends over 15 amino acids.

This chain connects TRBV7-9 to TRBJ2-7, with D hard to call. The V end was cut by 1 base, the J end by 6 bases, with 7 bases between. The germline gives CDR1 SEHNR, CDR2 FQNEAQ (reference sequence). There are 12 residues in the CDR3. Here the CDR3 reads CASSLVGLEQYF. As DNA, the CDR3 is TGTGCCAGCAGCTTAGTCGGGCTCGAGCAGTACTTC.

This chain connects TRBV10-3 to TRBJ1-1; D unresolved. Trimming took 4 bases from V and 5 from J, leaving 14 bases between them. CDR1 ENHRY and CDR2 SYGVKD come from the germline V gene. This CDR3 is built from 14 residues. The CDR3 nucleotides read TGTGCCATCAGTGGATCGGGTACTGGAACTGAAGCTTTCTTT. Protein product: CAISGSGTGTEAFF.

DNA of the CDR3: TGTGCCAGCAGCCTAGGGACTAGCGGGCCGAGACAAGAGACCCAGTACTTC. This sequence encodes CASSLGTSGPRQETQYF. This rearrangement joins TRBV9 to TRBJ2-5, with TRBD2 matching over 12 bases. V was clipped by 4 bases and J by 2 bases; unmatched bases: 9. The CDR3 length is 17 residues. The V gene's germline CDR1 is SGDLS and CDR2 YYNGEE. The whole variable domain, filled in from reference TRBV9 and TRBJ2-5, reads DSGVTQTPKHLITATGQRVTLRCSPRSGDLSVYWYQQSLDQGLQFLIQYYNGEERAKGNILERFSAQQFPDLHSELNLSSLELGDSALYFCASSLGTSGPRQETQYFGPGTRLLVL.

CDR3 sequence reads: CASSKARQGRNQPQHF. As DNA, the CDR3 is TGTGCCAGCAGCAAAGCGAGACAGGGACGCAATCAGCCCCAGCATTTT. V usage is TRBV21-1 and J usage is TRBJ1-5; TRBD1, the table's D call, lacks a check against the DNA. TRBV21-1 is marked as a pseudogene. The CDR3 has 16 residues.

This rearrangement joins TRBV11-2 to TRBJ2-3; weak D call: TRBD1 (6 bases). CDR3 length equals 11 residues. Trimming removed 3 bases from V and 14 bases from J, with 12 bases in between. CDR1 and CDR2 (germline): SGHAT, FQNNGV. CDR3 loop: CASSFSQGPYF. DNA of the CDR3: TGTGCCAGCAGCTTTTCACAGGGTCCGTATTTT.

In DNA form, the CDR3 reads TGCGCCAGCAGTTTAACAGGGGGCGCCTACAATGAGCAGTTCTTC. Translating it yields CASSLTGGAYNEQFF. This sequence joins TRBV5-1 and TRBJ2-1; 9 bases are shared with TRBD1. CDR3 size: 15 residues. Germline V gene data show CDR1 as SGHRS and CDR2 as YFSETQ. Trimming cost V 5 bases and J 2 bases; bases outside gene matches: 5.

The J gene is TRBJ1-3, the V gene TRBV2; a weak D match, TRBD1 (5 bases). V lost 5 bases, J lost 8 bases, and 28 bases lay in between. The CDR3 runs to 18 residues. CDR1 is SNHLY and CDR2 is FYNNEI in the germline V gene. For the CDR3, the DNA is TGTGCCAGCAGTTTATCCCGGGTCTCTCTTCTTCCGGGGGACACCATATATTTT. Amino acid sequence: CASSLSRVSLLPGDTIYF.

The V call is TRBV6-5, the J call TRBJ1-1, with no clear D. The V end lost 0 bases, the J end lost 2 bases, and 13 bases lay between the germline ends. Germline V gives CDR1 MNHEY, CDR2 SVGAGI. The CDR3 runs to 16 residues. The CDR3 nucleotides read TGTGCCAGCAGTTACTCAATTGTGGGAGTTAACACTGAAGCTTTCTTT. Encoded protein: CASSYSIVGVNTEAFF.

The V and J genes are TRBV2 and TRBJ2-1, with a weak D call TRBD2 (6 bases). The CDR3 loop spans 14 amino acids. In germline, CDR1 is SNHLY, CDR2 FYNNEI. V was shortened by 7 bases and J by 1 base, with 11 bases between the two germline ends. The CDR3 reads CASNGGGSYNEQFF. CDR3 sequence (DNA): TGTGCCAGCAACGGTGGGGGGTCCTACAATGAGCAGTTCTTC.

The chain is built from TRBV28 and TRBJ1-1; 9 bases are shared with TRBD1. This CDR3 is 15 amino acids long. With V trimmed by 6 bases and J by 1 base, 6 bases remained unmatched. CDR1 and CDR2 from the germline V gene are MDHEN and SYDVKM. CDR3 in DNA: TGTGCCAGCAGAGGGGACAGGGCGAGGAACACTGAAGCTTTCTTT. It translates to CASRGDRARNTEAFF.

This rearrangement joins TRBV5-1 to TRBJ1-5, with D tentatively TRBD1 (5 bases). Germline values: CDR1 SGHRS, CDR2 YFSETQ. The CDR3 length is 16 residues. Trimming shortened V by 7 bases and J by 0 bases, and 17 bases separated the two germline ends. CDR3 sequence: CASSLDGAYSNQPQHF. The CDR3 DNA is TGCGCCAGCTCCTTGGACGGGGCCTATAGCAATCAGCCCCAGCATTTT. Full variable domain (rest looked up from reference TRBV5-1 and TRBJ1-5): KAGVTQTPRYLIKTRGQQVTLSCSPISGHRSVSWYQQTPGQGLQFLFEYFSETQRNKGNFPGRFSGRQFSNSRSEMNVSTLELGDSALYLCASSLDGAYSNQPQHFGDGTRLSIL.

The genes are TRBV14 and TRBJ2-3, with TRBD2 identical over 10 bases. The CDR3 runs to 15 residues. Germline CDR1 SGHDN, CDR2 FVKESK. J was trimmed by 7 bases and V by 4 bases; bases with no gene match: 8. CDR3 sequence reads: CASSPGLAIPYTQYF. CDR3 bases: TGTGCCAGCAGCCCGGGACTAGCGATCCCTTATACGCAGTATTTT.

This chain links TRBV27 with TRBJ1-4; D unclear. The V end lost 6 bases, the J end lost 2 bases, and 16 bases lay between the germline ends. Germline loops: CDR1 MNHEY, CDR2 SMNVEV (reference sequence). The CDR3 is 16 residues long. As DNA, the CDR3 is TGTGCCAGCAGCTTTTCCGCTGGAGAGACTAATGAAAAACTGTTTTTT. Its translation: CASSFSAGETNEKLFF.

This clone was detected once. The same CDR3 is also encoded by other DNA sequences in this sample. CDR3 DNA: TGCGCCAGCAGCTTGCTGCCGGGTTCCTACGAGCAGTACTTC. Protein sequence: CASSLLPGSYEQYF. The rearrangement links TRBV5-1 to TRBJ2-7, with no clear D. Between the trimmed V and J ends, which lost 1 base and 1 base, there was a span of 9 bases. The CDR3 runs 14 residues. Germline assignment: CDR1 SGHRS and CDR2 YFSETQ.